This T cell receptor beta chain was recorded in a study of blood T cell repertoires in COVID-19. Germline V gene sequence: CDR1 SGHVS, CDR2 FQNEAQ. V dropped 1 base and J dropped 10 bases, with 19 bases sitting between them. The CDR3 runs 15 residues. Clones were sequenced by immunoSEQ multiplex PCR, and TCRdb holds only the in-frame ones, with some missing. The repertoire holds roughly 54,000 clones, with about 82% as singletons. This clonotype was obtained from a woman aged 60-70 years with acute or convalescent COVID-19. The genes are TRBV7-8 and TRBJ1-2; D is perhaps TRBD1 (6 bases). The specimen sequenced was peripheral blood. CDR3 bases: TGTGCCAGCAGCTTAGGGGGCGTGGCGGGGGGCGACTACACCTTC. It yields the protein CASSLGGVAGGDYTF. The entire variable domain, with the rest obtained from reference TRBV7-8 and TRBJ1-2, is as follows: GAGVSQSPRYKVAKRGQDVALRCDPISGHVSLFWYQQALGQGPEFLTYFQNEAQLDKSGLPSDRFFAERPEGSVSTLKIQRTQQEDSAVYLCASSLGGVAGGDYTFGSGTRLTVV.